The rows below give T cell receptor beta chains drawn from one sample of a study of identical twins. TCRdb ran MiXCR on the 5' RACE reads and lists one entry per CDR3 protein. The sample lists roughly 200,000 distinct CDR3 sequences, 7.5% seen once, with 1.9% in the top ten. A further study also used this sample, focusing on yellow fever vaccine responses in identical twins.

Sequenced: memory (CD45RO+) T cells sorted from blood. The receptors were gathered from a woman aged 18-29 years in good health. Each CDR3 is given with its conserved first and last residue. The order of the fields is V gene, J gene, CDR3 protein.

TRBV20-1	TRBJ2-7	CSAWGTGSYEQYF
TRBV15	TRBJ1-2	CATSRDTQVNYGYTF
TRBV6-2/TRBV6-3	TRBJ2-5	CASSTGGTQYF
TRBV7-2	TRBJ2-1	CASSLDGRSYNEQFF
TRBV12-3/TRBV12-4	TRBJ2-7	CASSLRPDTYEQYF
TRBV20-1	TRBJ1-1	CSAPGQGSVTEAFF
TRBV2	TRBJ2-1	CASRVGNEQFF
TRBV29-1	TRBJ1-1	CSVETGNTEAFF
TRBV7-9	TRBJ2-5	CASSKLAGVETQYF
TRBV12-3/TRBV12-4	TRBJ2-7	CASSLAGRSYEQYF
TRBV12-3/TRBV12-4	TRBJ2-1	CASSRGTLSSYNEQFF
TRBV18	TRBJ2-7	CASSFRPGQGAHGSSYEQYF
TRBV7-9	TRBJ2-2	CASSPSGNTGELFF
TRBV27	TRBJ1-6	CASSLLSNSPLHF
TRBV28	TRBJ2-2	CASRHHKITGELFF
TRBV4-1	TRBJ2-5	CASSQGGSGETQYF
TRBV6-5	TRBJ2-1	CASTGDYNEQFF
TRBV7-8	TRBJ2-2	CASTAGELFF
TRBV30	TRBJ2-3	CACPQGVSTDTQYF
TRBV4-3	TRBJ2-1	CASSQSGGGSYNEQFF
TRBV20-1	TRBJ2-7	CSASDRPSYEQYF
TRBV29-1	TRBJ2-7	CSVSVGTGNYEQYF
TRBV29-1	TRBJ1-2	CSVVIPGQVNGYTF
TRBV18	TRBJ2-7	CASSPWGVDTTQQYF
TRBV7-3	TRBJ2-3	CASSPLPGLATDTQYF
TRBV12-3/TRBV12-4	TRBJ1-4	CASSSFLGRGEKLFF